Below, 18 T cell receptor beta chains from the same sample are listed, as sequenced in a study of human T cells and chemical hapten exposure (dated by TCRdb to about 2021). The method was RACE. The reads were generated on a NextSeq 500. TCRdb's own reprocessing of the public reads used fastp at Q25 and MiXCR and kept productive beta chains. Rows matching on CDR3 protein sequence are summarized as one entry with the most common DNA and genes. Present in this sample are about 380,000 distinct CDR3 sequences, around 6% of which were seen just once. The ten largest make up roughly 5.4% of the sample. The sample's time point label is to be understood as: patch test 2, 6 weeks after DPC sensitization. The treatment or condition tag for this specimen amounts to: therapeutic diphenylcyclopropenone sensitization with weekly scalp DPC. Sequencing was performed on whole blood, taken in connection with sensitization to the hapten diphenylcyclopropenone (DPC). These receptors all come from a woman between 18 and 29 years old with alopecia areata. Some clones in this sample may be carry-over from other donors' samples.

This clonotype occurred many times. The chain carries TRBV18 and TRBJ1-5; no clear D. Trimming took off 3 bases at V and 1 base at J, with 10 bases between the two ends. The CDR3 spans 15 residues. Per germline, CDR1 KGHSH and CDR2 LQKENI. The CDR3 region has the DNA TGTGCCAGCTCACCCTCGTTGGGGAGCAATCAGCCCCAGCATTTT. This codes for CASSPSLGSNQPQHF.

Only a few counts were recorded for this clonotype. This chain links TRBV7-8 with TRBJ2-3; 11 bases map to TRBD2. After removal of 5 bases from V and 2 bases from J, the junction contained 12 bases not matched to a gene. CDR3 size: 18 residues. From germline, CDR1 is SGHVS and CDR2 FQNEAQ. The CDR3 protein is CASSRVTSGAANTDTQYF. CDR3 nucleotide sequence: TGTGCCAGCAGCCGAGTGACTAGCGGGGCCGCTAACACAGATACGCAGTATTTT.

This clonotype was recorded a few times. This chain uses TRBV28 with TRBJ2-7, with 7 bases matching TRBD2. The germline gives CDR1 MDHEN, CDR2 SYDVKM. The V segment lost 7 bases and the J segment 2 bases; nucleotides outside the gene matches: 14. The CDR3 runs 16 residues. The CDR3 sequence is CASTLGGIPAPYEQYF. CDR3 coding DNA: TGTGCCAGCACCTTGGGGGGGATCCCAGCCCCCTACGAGCAGTACTTC.

This chain links TRBV20-1 with TRBJ2-7; TRBD1 matches 12 bases. Germline CDR1 is DFQATT and CDR2 is SNEGSKA (reference sequence). The V and J ends lost 6 bases and 4 bases, in that order; junction bases with no gene match: 4. CDR3 length: 13 amino acids. CDR3 loop: CSAGTGGQYEQYF. CDR3 in DNA: TGCAGTGCCGGGACAGGGGGCCAATACGAGCAGTACTTC.

The table lists this clonotype with a few counts. The chain links TRBV7-2 to TRBJ2-2; 9 nucleotides agree with TRBD1. V lost 5 bases to trimming and J lost 4 bases; unmatched junction nucleotides: 8. The CDR3 contains 16 residues. The germline CDR1 and CDR2 sequences are SGHTA and FQGNSA. CDR3 nucleotide sequence: TGTGCCAGCAGCCCCGGACAGGGGACGGGCACCGGGGAGCTGTTTTTT. The encoded protein is CASSPGQGTGTGELFF. Looking up the rest from reference TRBV7-2 and TRBJ2-2 gives the full variable domain: GAGVSQSPSNKVTEKGKDVELRCDPISGHTALYWYRQSLGQGLEFLIYFQGNSAPDKSGLPSDRFSAERTGGSVSTLTIQRTQQEDSAVYLCASSPGQGTGTGELFFGEGSRLTVL.

This chain uses TRBV7-9 with TRBJ1-2; the match to TRBD1 covers 9 bases. CDR1 SEHNR and CDR2 FQNEAQ come from the germline V gene (reference sequence). The CDR3 has 17 amino acids. V shed 5 bases, J shed 8 bases, and the junction held 18 bases outside the gene matches. CDR3 nucleotides: TGTGCCAGCAGCGCTCCGGGACAGGGCTTTTTTGTAGGAGGCTACACCTTC. Amino acid sequence: CASSAPGQGFFVGGYTF.

This clonotype was detected many times. The CDR3 loop is CASSRSQGPYEQYF. The CDR3 DNA reads as TGTGCCAGCAGTAGATCCCAGGGACCCTACGAGCAGTACTTC. The chain uses TRBV7-3 and TRBJ2-7; D possibly uses TRBD1 or TRBD2 (5 bases each). This CDR3 is 14 amino acids long. Germline CDR1 and CDR2: SGHTA and FQGTGA. The V end was cut by 6 bases, the J end by 2 bases, with 14 bases between.

The table lists this clonotype with a few counts. The CDR3 nucleotides are TGTGCCAGCAGTTTTCAGGGACAGGGATATCAGCCCCAGCATTTT. Its protein is CASSFQGQGYQPQHF. The chain employs TRBV12-3 or TRBV12-4 and TRBJ1-5, with TRBD1 identical over 9 bases. After removal of 3 bases from V and 5 bases from J, the junction contained 5 bases not matched to a gene. The CDR3 covers 15 residues.

The chain joins TRBV29-1 to TRBJ2-7, with 8 bases lining up with TRBD2. This CDR3 comprises 17 residues. V trimming: 6 bases; J trimming: 2 bases; junction bases outside the gene matches: 18. Germline CDR1 SQVTM, CDR2 ANQGSEA. The CDR3 region has the DNA TGCAGCGTCTCCCGACTGGGCGGGGGGCCTAATGCCTACGAGCAGTACTTC. It is translated as CSVSRLGGGPNAYEQYF.

This clonotype was detected a few times. This rearrangement joins TRBV29-1 to TRBJ2-7, with 8 bases that match TRBD1. CDR1 is SQVTM and CDR2 is ANQGSEA in the germline V gene. The V and J ends lost 6 bases and 4 bases, in that order; junction bases with no gene match: 11. The CDR3 sequence is 14 residues long. The CDR3 DNA reads as TGCAGCGTGGTAAAAGGGACAGGTGGATACGAGCAGTACTTC. It is translated as CSVVKGTGGYEQYF.

This clonotype was counted a few times. The rearrangement uses TRBV12-3 or TRBV12-4 and TRBJ2-5; 10 nucleotides match TRBD1. This CDR3 comprises 16 residues. The junction had 11 bases not matched to a gene; V was cut back by 5 bases and J by 5 bases. CDR3 DNA sequence: TGTGCCAGCAGTAGGGCCGGGACAGGGGCCTGGGAGACCCAGTACTTC. As protein: CASSRAGTGAWETQYF.

Only a few counts were recorded for this clonotype. The chain is built from TRBV5-1 and TRBJ2-3; the D gene is possibly TRBD2 (7 bases). Germline CDR1 and CDR2: SGHRS and YFSETQ. V lost 4 bases to trimming and J lost 2 bases, with 20 bases between them. The CDR3 spans 17 residues. In nucleotides, the CDR3 is TGCGCCAGCAGCCATAGCGGGCGGGGGCGTTCCACAGATACGCAGTATTTT. Protein: CASSHSGRGRSTDTQYF. Combining the CDR3 with reference TRBV5-1 and TRBJ2-3 gives the whole variable domain KAGVTQTPRYLIKTRGQQVTLSCSPISGHRSVSWYQQTPGQGLQFLFEYFSETQRNKGNFPGRFSGRQFSNSRSEMNVSTLELGDSALYLCASSHSGRGRSTDTQYFGPGTRLTVL.

This clonotype was counted many times. The chain links TRBV7-9 to TRBJ1-3, with no clear D. This CDR3 contains 16 residues. Germline assignment: CDR1 SEHNR and CDR2 FQNEAQ (reference sequence). Trimming took off 1 base at V and 3 bases at J, with 13 bases between the two ends. DNA for the CDR3: TGTGCCAGCAGCTTAGAAATTGGTTCGGGTGGAAACACCATATATTTT. This sequence encodes CASSLEIGSGGNTIYF. Full variable domain (missing parts from reference TRBV7-9 and TRBJ1-3): DTGVSQNPRHKITKRGQNVTFRCDPISEHNRLYWYRQTLGQGPEFLTYFQNEAQLEKSRLLSDRFSAERPKGSFSTLEIQRTEQGDSAMYLCASSLEIGSGGNTIYFGEGSWLTVV.

At least ten counts were recorded for this clonotype. The gene calls are TRBV7-9 and TRBJ1-4; D may be TRBD1 (6 bases). The CDR3 has 18 amino acids. The V end was cut by 4 bases, the J end by 4 bases, with 22 bases between. The germline V gene has CDR1 SEHNR and CDR2 FQNEAQ (reference sequence). The CDR3 sequence is CASSSPPGEGVLNEKLFF. The CDR3 DNA reads as TGTGCCAGCAGCTCGCCCCCAGGGGAGGGGGTCCTTAATGAAAAACTGTTTTTT.

This rearrangement joins TRBV3-1 to TRBJ1-6, with D possibly TRBD1 on 5 matching bases. CDR3 length: 15 amino acids. CDR1 is LGHDT and CDR2 is YNNKEL in the germline V gene (reference sequence). Trimming pared 1 base from V and 7 bases from J, leaving 11 bases between. The CDR3 DNA follows: TGTGCCAGCAGCCAAGTCCTATCAGGGAATTCACCCCTCCACTTT. Amino acid sequence: CASSQVLSGNSPLHF.

This clonotype was picked up many times. The genes are TRBV29-1 and TRBJ1-4, with 10 bases aligning to TRBD1. V lost 4 bases and J lost 6; bases outside the gene matches: 5. Germline V gene data show CDR1 as SQVTM and CDR2 as ANQGSEA. This CDR3 has 14 amino acids. The CDR3: CSVGTGGLDEKLFF. CDR3 in DNA: TGCAGCGTTGGGACAGGGGGTCTAGATGAAAAACTGTTTTTT.

The chain joins TRBV29-1 to TRBJ2-3, with D unresolved. CDR3 length: 15 amino acids. Germline V gene sequence: CDR1 SQVTM, CDR2 ANQGSEA. Trimming left V 1 base short and J 4 bases short, with 15 bases between. The CDR3 region is CSVEVTLVGADTQYF. DNA of the CDR3: TGCAGCGTTGAAGTCACGTTGGTCGGTGCAGATACGCAGTATTTT.

This clonotype was recorded many times. This sequence joins TRBV4-3 and TRBJ1-1; no definite D call. The V gene lost 4 bases and the J gene lost 6 bases, with 15 bases spanning the gap. This CDR3 has 14 residues. Germline-derived CDR1 and CDR2 are LGHNA and YSLEER. The DNA for the CDR3 is TGCGCCAGCAGCCCGGACGCCGGAGCCTCTGAAGCTTTCTTT. Translation: CASSPDAGASEAFF.